The present T cell receptor (beta chain) was sequenced within a study of T-cell reconstitution after alpha-beta-depleted transplantation in children. Researchers prepared the TCRbeta library using unique molecular identifiers, the study reports. Via MiXCR, TCRdb re-called the PCR reads, giving one row per CDR3 protein. This table holds 200,000 to 250,000 distinct CDR3 sequences, 20% to 30% found once. V lost 5 bases to trimming and J lost 5 bases, with 13 bases between them. Germline CDR1 and CDR2: SGHAT and FQNNGV. The CDR3 sequence is 14 residues long. This clonotype has more than one count but fewer than ten. Its specificity is not known. Study conclusions and caveats: Reported findings indicate that, about two months after transplant, alpha-beta T cells came from several hundred expanded clones, which were derived from non-depleted graft cells. The high TCRbeta diversity at day 60 in some patients came from surviving recipient T cells and thymic progenitors. T cells produced anew were the main source of T-cell counts and diversity one year after transplant.

V is TRBV11-2 and J is TRBJ2-1, with D unclear. This clonotype originated in a female patient aged 2-9 years who had a stem cell transplant for congenital amegakaryocytic thrombocytopenia, so the T cells may come from the graft donor. Sequenced material: PBMCs, mostly from graft donor cells, taken 360 days after TCRalphabeta/CD19-depleted stem cell transplant. The CDR3 sequence: CASSTVRINNEQFF. In nucleotides, the CDR3 is TGTGCCAGCAGCACAGTACGTATCAACAATGAGCAGTTCTTC.